This T cell receptor (beta chain) was observed in a study of early stage breast cancer tumors. About the study: Most invasive tumors, twelve of 16, were ER+/PR+/HER2-. Each sample averaged approximately 10-fold read coverage.

Findings of the study overall: Compared with adjacent normal breast tissue, tumors showed 2.5 to 3-fold greater T cell density and higher clonality. Most shared enriched TCRB sequences were commonly generated ones.

As to this clone: Its antigen remains unknown.

The method was immunoSEQ multiplex PCR; TCRdb's version includes in-frame clones alone and lacks a portion of them. The sample holds some 41,000 clones, roughly 69% seen once. J gave up 0 bases and V 4 bases, and 5 bases lay outside the gene matches. This CDR3 region has 16 residues. Germline values: CDR1 SGHDT, CDR2 YYEEEE. V and J are TRBV5-6 and TRBJ1-5; 9 bases are a match to TRBD1. The sequence was collected from a person aged 45-60 years with breast cancer. Specimen: blood. The CDR3 nucleotides read TGTGCCAGCAGCCAAGACAGGGGGGATAGCAATCAGCCCCAGCATTTT. This codes for CASSQDRGDSNQPQHF.